This T cell receptor (beta chain) is from a study of cytotoxic CD8 clonotypes in ibrutinib-treated CLL. General study points: Age-matched healthy donor levels were exceeded by baseline clonality, which tracked circulating CD8+ T-cell counts.

Concerning this clone: Its antigen is unidentified.

Here immunoSEQ multiplex PCR was the method, and the copy in TCRdb shows in-frame clones only, minus some. This table holds around 15,000 clones, about 70% found once. J lost 4 bases, V lost 4 bases, and 5 bases had no gene match. This CDR3 region has 15 residues. Germline V CDR1 and CDR2: SGHRS, YFSETQ. The sequence was collected from a human donor with chronic lymphocytic leukemia. The sample was PBMCs, taken before ibrutinib treatment. The rearrangement links TRBV5-1 to TRBJ2-6; 7 nucleotides agree with TRBD1. CDR3 sequence reads: CASSEQGTGANVLTF. The DNA of the CDR3 is TGCGCCAGCAGCGAACAGGGGACCGGGGCCAACGTCCTGACTTTC.